Presented here are 27 T cell receptor beta chains from one specimen sequenced in a study of PD-1 blockade in classical Hodgkin lymphoma. In every patient, relapse followed autologous stem cell transplantation, while exposure to brentuximab vedotin differed. Sequencing was performed with immunoSEQ multiplex PCR; in TCRdb, only in-frame clones are kept and a portion is missing. This table has tens of thousands of clones, 70% to 85% appearing once. The sample here was peripheral blood mononuclear cells (PBMCs), taken before the second cycle of nivolumab. Every receptor here comes from a human donor with classical Hodgkin lymphoma.

The chain carries TRBV6-5 and TRBJ2-7, with TRBD1 as a possible D gene (6 bases). The ends were cut back, 2 bases at V and 5 bases at J, with 7 bases in the middle. The CDR3 covers 12 residues. CDR1 and CDR2 from the germline V gene are MNHEY and SVGAGI. In nucleotides, the CDR3 is TGTGCCAGCAGTTACGGGGGCCACGAGCAGTACTTC. It specifies CASSYGGHEQYF.

In DNA, the CDR3 is TGCGCCAGCAGCTTGGCCCCTGGAGTAACAGATACGCAGTATTTT. Translation: CASSLAPGVTDTQYF. The chain couples TRBV5-1 to TRBJ2-3; no definite D call. Germline V gene data show CDR1 as SGHRS and CDR2 as YFSETQ. The CDR3 has 15 amino acids. The V end was cut by 0 bases, the J end by 3 bases, with 11 bases between.

This clone was observed once. The CDR3, as DNA: TGTGCCAGCACCGAACAGGGGCCGCCTTACGAGCAGTACTTC. The encoded protein is CASTEQGPPYEQYF. V gene TRBV28 combines with J gene TRBJ2-7; 7 nucleotides match TRBD1. The germline V gene has CDR1 MDHEN and CDR2 SYDVKM. Trimming removed 7 bases from V and 4 bases from J; junction bases left unmatched: 10. The length of the CDR3 is 14 residues.

This clone was observed a single time. This chain links TRBV5-4 with TRBJ2-3; the match to TRBD2 covers 8 bases. This CDR3 is built from 15 residues. Germline V gene sequence: CDR1 SGHNT, CDR2 YYREEE (reference sequence). V was pared by 4 bases and J by 6 bases, with 10 bases of the junction left unmatched. This CDR3 is CASSRGLEVFDTQYF. The CDR3 DNA sequence: TGTGCCAGCAGCCGGGGACTAGAGGTTTTCGATACGCAGTATTTT. Full variable domain (missing parts from reference TRBV5-4 and TRBJ2-3): ETGVTQSPTHLIKTRGQQVTLRCSSQSGHNTVSWYQQALGQGPQFIFQYYREEENGRGNFPPRFSGLQFPNYSSELNVNALELDDSALYLCASSRGLEVFDTQYFGPGTRLTVL.

This chain uses TRBV6-6 with TRBJ1-5, with a tentative D call TRBD1 (5 bases). This CDR3 region has 15 residues. Looked up from germline, CDR1 is MNHNY and CDR2 is SVGAGI (reference sequence). Trimming cost V 3 bases and J 1 base, with 10 bases left between them. CDR3 amino acids: CASSYAGGSNQPQHF. The CDR3 DNA reads as TGTGCCAGCAGTTATGCTGGGGGGAGCAATCAGCCCCAGCATTTT.

This clone occurred once. The chain links TRBV18 to TRBJ1-2; tentative D call: TRBD1 (6 bases). V was cut by 5 bases and J by 4 bases, with 17 bases left in between. Germline V gives CDR1 KGHSH, CDR2 LQKENI. CDR3 length: 15 residues. CDR3 bases: TGTGCCAGCTCATCGGGGGGCGCACCCCGCTATGGCTACACCTTC. Amino acid sequence: CASSSGGAPRYGYTF.

The chain carries TRBV2 and TRBJ1-5, with TRBD1 matching 9 bases. There are 15 residues in the CDR3. From germline, CDR1 is SNHLY and CDR2 FYNNEI. V shed 6 bases, J shed 1 base, and the junction held 4 bases outside the gene matches. CDR3 DNA: TGTGCCAGCAGGACGGACAGGGGAAGCAATCAGCCCCAGCATTTT. Its protein product is CASRTDRGSNQPQHF.

The chain links TRBV5-6 to TRBJ1-1, with D hard to call. The CDR3 has 13 residues. Trimming removed 1 base at V and 0 bases at J, with 4 bases between. Germline CDR1 and CDR2: SGHDT and YYEEEE. The CDR3 nucleotides are TGTGCCAGCAGCTTGAGATTGAACACTGAAGCTTTCTTT. It translates to CASSLRLNTEAFF.

The genes are TRBV27 and TRBJ1-3; possibly TRBD1 for D (5 bases). The CDR3 runs to 15 residues. CDR1 and CDR2 from the germline V gene are MNHEY and SMNVEV (reference sequence). V was shortened by 1 base and J by 0 bases, with 7 bases between the two germline ends. The CDR3 DNA is TGTGCCAGCAGTTTATATGGGGGCTCTGGAAACACCATATATTTT. Translation gives CASSLYGGSGNTIYF.

This chain links TRBV7-9 with TRBJ2-2; 7 positions agree with TRBD1. This CDR3 contains 19 residues. Germline V gene lookup returns CDR1 SEHNR and CDR2 FQNEAQ (reference sequence). V dropped 3 bases and J dropped 5; count of bases not matched to a gene: 18. CDR3 sequence (DNA): TGTGCCAGCAGCTTTGGGTTGGGTCAGGGGGTGGGGTGGACCGGGGAGCTGTTTTTT. Amino acid sequence: CASSFGLGQGVGWTGELFF.

Comments on this clone: The junction departs from the called germline gene at one end, perhaps through a read error. J is TRBJ1-2 and V is TRBV2; no firm D call. Germline CDR1 and CDR2: SNHLY and FYNNEI. The CDR3 length is 12 residues. CDR3: CASSAPPDGHTF. In DNA form, the CDR3 reads TGTGCCAGCAGTGCTCCCCCCGATGGCCACACCTTC.

The chain couples TRBV30 to TRBJ2-7, with D maybe TRBD1 (6 bases). The V gene lost 6 bases and the J gene lost 2 bases, with 11 bases spanning the gap. Germline CDR1 and CDR2: GTSNPN and SVGIG (reference sequence). This CDR3 is 12 amino acids long. The CDR3 region has the DNA TGTGCCTGCAAGCGACAGGCCTACGAGCAGTACTTC. Protein product: CACKRQAYEQYF. The whole variable domain, filled in from reference TRBV30 and TRBJ2-7, reads SQTIHQWPATLVQPVGSPLSLECTVEGTSNPNLYWYRQAAGRGLQLLFYSVGIGQISSEVPQNLSASRPQDRQFILSSKKLLLSDSGFYLCACKRQAYEQYFGPGTRLTVT.

This clone was seen only once. The chain combines TRBV30 with TRBJ2-7; the match to TRBD2 covers 14 bases. V gave up 2 bases and J gave up 2 bases; unmatched junction bases: 5. The germline V gene has CDR1 GTSNPN and CDR2 SVGIG (reference sequence). This CDR3 comprises 16 residues. The CDR3 spells CAWSSGLAGVAYEQYF. As DNA, the CDR3 is TGTGCCTGGAGTTCGGGACTAGCGGGAGTTGCCTACGAGCAGTACTTC.

The chain links TRBV4-2 to TRBJ1-5; D may be TRBD1 (6 bases). This CDR3 is built from 15 residues. The germline V gene encodes CDR1 LGHNA and CDR2 YNFKEQ. The V and J ends lost 5 bases and 5 bases respectively, with 16 bases between them. The CDR3 DNA follows: TGTGCCAGCAGCGTGGGAGGGGGTCGCGATCAGCCCCAGCATTTT. Amino acids: CASSVGGGRDQPQHF.

The V call is TRBV27, the J call TRBJ1-2; D is perhaps TRBD1 (5 bases). Trimming removed 0 bases at V and 5 bases at J, with 10 bases between. This CDR3 is 14 amino acids long. Germline values: CDR1 MNHEY, CDR2 SMNVEV (reference sequence). In nucleotides, the CDR3 is TGTGCCAGCAGTTTATCGGGGGATACTTATGGCTACACCTTC. Encoded protein: CASSLSGDTYGYTF.

The V gene is TRBV6-6, the J gene TRBJ2-7; D perhaps matches TRBD1 (5 bases). CDR1 is MNHNY and CDR2 is SVGAGI in the germline V gene (reference sequence). Trimming cost V 2 bases and J 3 bases, with 5 bases left between them. CDR3 length: 12 amino acids. The CDR3 DNA follows: TGTGCCAGCAGTTACCAGGGCTACGAGCAGTACTTC. Translation gives CASSYQGYEQYF.

The CDR3 loop reads CASSQGRGKVGSYNEQFF. CDR3 DNA: TGCGCCAGCAGCCAAGGCCGGGGGAAGGTTGGGTCCTACAATGAGCAGTTCTTC. V is TRBV4-3 and J is TRBJ2-1, with D perhaps TRBD2 (6 bases). V was cut by 1 base and J by 1 base, with 17 bases left in between. Germline CDR1 LGHNA, CDR2 YSLEER. The CDR3 has 18 amino acids.

This sequence joins TRBV5-5 and TRBJ1-5; D ambiguous. Germline CDR1 and CDR2: SGHKS and YYEKEE (reference sequence). Deletions cut 5 bases from V and 1 base from J, with 10 bases between. The CDR3 length is 14 residues. This CDR3 reads CASSFGLSNQPQHF. CDR3 sequence (DNA): TGTGCCAGCAGTTTCGGCCTGAGCAATCAGCCCCAGCATTTT.

The CDR3 protein is CASKRAQGYEQYF. The CDR3 DNA follows: TGTGCCAGCAAGAGGGCTCAGGGCTACGAGCAGTACTTC. The V and J genes are TRBV18 and TRBJ2-7; D tentatively reads TRBD1 or TRBD2 (5 bases each). CDR3 length: 13 residues. Germline lookup yields CDR1 KGHSH and CDR2 LQKENI. V dropped 8 bases and J dropped 3 bases, with 14 bases sitting between them.

The chain has TRBV4-2 and TRBJ1-1, with D tentatively TRBD1 (5 bases). This CDR3 is built from 16 residues. Germline lookup yields CDR1 LGHNA and CDR2 YNFKEQ. The V end lost 0 bases, the J end lost 4 bases, and 15 bases lay between the germline ends. This CDR3 is CASSQDPGRRGTEAFF. Written as DNA, the CDR3 is TGTGCCAGCAGCCAAGATCCGGGGCGCCGGGGCACTGAAGCTTTCTTT.

The rearrangement joins TRBV28 to TRBJ2-2, with D unresolved. Germline lookup yields CDR1 MDHEN and CDR2 SYDVKM. This CDR3 region has 13 residues. V lost 5 bases, J lost 3 bases, and 7 bases lay in between. In DNA form, the CDR3 reads TGTGCCAGCAGTCCCACCTACACCGGGGAGCTGTTTTTT. Protein sequence: CASSPTYTGELFF.

The chain has TRBV7-2 and TRBJ1-4, with a weak D call TRBD1 (5 bases). Per germline, CDR1 SGHTA and CDR2 FQGNSA. This CDR3 has 14 residues. Trimming left V 1 base short and J 5 bases short, with 8 bases between. CDR3 sequence reads: CASSLGGGNEKLFF. CDR3 bases: TGTGCCAGCAGCTTAGGGGGCGGGAATGAAAAACTGTTTTTT.

V gene TRBV10-3 combines with J gene TRBJ2-7; 8 nucleotides line up with TRBD1. The length of the CDR3 is 14 residues. Germline V lookup: CDR1 ENHRY, CDR2 SYGVKD. With 8 bases clipped from V and 2 bases from J, the junction kept 8 bases outside the gene matches. The CDR3 protein is CAISAQGGTYEQYF. The CDR3 DNA sequence: TGTGCCATCTCCGCACAGGGGGGCACCTACGAGCAGTACTTC.

The V call is TRBV27, the J call TRBJ2-1, with 7 bases aligning to TRBD2. Losses at the gene ends were 3 bases for V and 3 bases for J; bases not matched to a gene: 8. CDR3 size: 16 residues. CDR1 MNHEY and CDR2 SMNVEV come from the germline V gene (reference sequence). The CDR3 reads CASSFFGGEGYNEQFF. In DNA, the CDR3 is TGTGCCAGCAGTTTCTTTGGCGGGGAGGGCTACAATGAGCAGTTCTTC.

This clone has just a few counts. The junction differs from germline at one of its ends, possibly a read error. The chain links TRBV28 to TRBJ2-7; the D call may be TRBD1 or TRBD2 (5 bases each). The CDR3 has 15 amino acids. Germline lookup yields CDR1 MDHEN and CDR2 SYDVKM. CDR3: CASSTGTTTSDEQYF. Written as DNA, the CDR3 is TGTGCCAGCAGTACCGGGACCACCACCTCCGACGAGCAGTACTTC.

The gene calls are TRBV7-2 and TRBJ1-2, with D perhaps TRBD1 (6 bases). The V end lost 6 bases, the J end lost 0 bases, and 17 bases lay between the germline ends. Germline lookup yields CDR1 SGHTA and CDR2 FQGNSA. The CDR3 contains 16 residues. The DNA of the CDR3 is TGTGCCAGCAGTAGGCTAACAGGGTACTCTAACTATGGCTACACCTTC. It yields the protein CASSRLTGYSNYGYTF.

This sequence joins TRBV7-8 and TRBJ2-7, with D perhaps being TRBD1 or TRBD2 (6 bases each). The CDR3 length is 15 residues. Germline V gene data show CDR1 as SGHVS and CDR2 as FQNEAQ. The V end lost 1 base, the J end lost 3 bases, and 13 bases lay between the germline ends. CDR3 region: CASSLVGRGGYEQYF. Here the CDR3 DNA reads TGTGCCAGCAGCTTAGTTGGCAGGGGAGGCTACGAGCAGTACTTC.